These T cell receptor beta chains were read from a single sample in a study of blood T cell repertoires in COVID-19. Measured with immunoSEQ multiplex PCR; TCRdb has only the in-frame clones, and not every one. The sample lists around 290,000 clones, 75% to 90% occurring once. Sequenced material: peripheral blood. Receptor source: a woman aged 70-85 years with COVID-19, enrolled during active disease. CDR3s include the opening cysteine and the closing phenylalanine or tryptophan. A D gene is named only where the DNA matches it firmly. Rows may omit the clone size; those that give it use once, few, many or a size class.

J: TRBJ2-3
size: NA
V: TRBV5-1
D: NA
CDR3: CASRNRVITDTQYF
DNA: TGCGCCAGCAGGAACAGGGTGATCACAGATACGCAGTATTTT

J: TRBJ1-4
size: NA
V: TRBV28
D: TRBD1
CDR3: CATGQGLGEKLFF
DNA: TGTGCCACGGGACAGGGCTTAGGAGAAAAACTGTTTTTT

J: TRBJ2-1
size: NA
V: TRBV4-1
D: TRBD2
CDR3: CASSRPRGTSSYNEQFF
DNA: TGCGCCAGCAGCCGCCCACGTGGGACTAGCTCCTACAATGAGCAGTTCTTC

J: TRBJ1-2
size: NA
V: TRBV5-8
D: TRBD1
CDR3: CASSSLRGGQGANYGYTF
DNA: TGTGCCAGCAGCTCACTGCGGGGGGGACAGGGGGCTAACTATGGCTACACCTTC

J: TRBJ1-1
size: NA
V: TRBV7-9
D: NA
CDR3: CASSWAGANTEAFF
DNA: TGTGCCAGCAGCTGGGCGGGGGCGAACACTGAAGCTTTCTTT

J: TRBJ2-3
size: NA
V: TRBV5-1
D: NA
CDR3: CASSLTGTTDTQYF
DNA: TGCGCCAGCAGCTTGACAGGGACGACAGATACGCAGTATTTT

J: TRBJ1-3
size: NA
V: TRBV5-5
D: NA
CDR3: CASSDLSGNTIYF
DNA: TGTGCCAGCAGCGACTTATCTGGAAACACCATATATTTT

J: TRBJ2-5
size: NA
V: TRBV6-5
D: NA
CDR3: CASLSNFVTGTQYF
DNA: TGTGCCAGCTTGTCCAACTTCGTTACCGGGACCCAGTACTTC

J: TRBJ2-7
size: NA
V: TRBV28
D: TRBD1
CDR3: CASTPSTGGESRF
DNA: TGTGCCAGCACACCTTCTACAGGGGGCGAGTCCCGTTTC

J: TRBJ2-3
size: NA
V: TRBV2
D: TRBD2
CDR3: CASNLLAGGTDTQYF
DNA: TGTGCCAGCAATCTACTAGCGGGGGGCACAGATACGCAGTATTTT

J: TRBJ2-3
size: NA
V: TRBV5-1
D: TRBD1
CDR3: CASRTGSFTDTQYF
DNA: TGCGCCAGCAGGACAGGGTCCTTCACAGATACGCAGTATTTT

J: TRBJ1-1
size: NA
V: TRBV2
D: NA
CDR3: CASNGGWTEAFF
DNA: TGTGCCAGCAACGGAGGATGGACTGAAGCTTTCTTT

J: TRBJ1-2
size: once
V: TRBV3-1/TRBV3-2
D: NA
CDR3: CASSPRQATYGYTF
DNA: TGTGCCAGCAGCCCCCGACAAGCTACCTATGGCTACACCTTC

J: TRBJ2-7
size: NA
V: TRBV5-1
D: TRBD2
CDR3: CASSFGSGGQWEQYF
DNA: TGCGCCAGCAGCTTTGGTAGCGGGGGGCAGTGGGAGCAGTACTTC

J: TRBJ1-2
size: NA
V: TRBV3-1/TRBV3-2
D: TRBD1
CDR3: CASSQAGTGANYGYTF
DNA: TGTGCCAGCAGCCAAGCCGGGACAGGGGCCAACTATGGCTACACCTTC

J: TRBJ2-7
size: NA
V: TRBV27
D: TRBD2
CDR3: CASSLSGTTTYEQYF
DNA: TGTGCCAGCAGTTTATCCGGGACTACTACCTACGAGCAGTACTTC

J: TRBJ2-5
size: once
V: TRBV10-2
D: TRBD1
CDR3: CASSEPRLGQVGETQYF
DNA: TGCGCCAGCAGTGAACCCCGCCTGGGACAGGTGGGTGAGACCCAGTACTTC

J: TRBJ2-3
size: once
V: TRBV2
D: TRBD1
CDR3: CASSLGTGRGSDTQYF
DNA: TGTGCCAGCAGTCTGGGGACAGGGAGAGGGTCAGATACGCAGTATTTT

J: TRBJ2-7
size: NA
V: TRBV27
D: TRBD2
CDR3: CASMRTSGAEQYF
DNA: TGTGCCAGCATGCGGACTAGCGGCGCCGAGCAGTACTTC

J: TRBJ2-3
size: NA
V: TRBV13
D: NA
CDR3: CASSPAGDTQYF
DNA: TGTGCCAGCAGCCCTGCGGGAGATACGCAGTATTTT

J: TRBJ1-1
size: NA
V: TRBV2
D: NA
CDR3: CASSAREGTEAFF
DNA: TGTGCCAGCAGTGCCAGGGAAGGCACTGAAGCTTTCTTT

J: TRBJ1-3
size: NA
V: TRBV9
D: NA
CDR3: CASSARDRSSGNTIYF
DNA: TGTGCCAGCAGCGCGCGGGACCGAAGCTCTGGAAACACCATATATTTT

J: TRBJ2-7
size: NA
V: TRBV27
D: NA
CDR3: CASSLEGRSSYEQYF
DNA: TGTGCCAGCAGTTTAGAGGGCAGGAGCTCCTACGAGCAGTACTTC

J: TRBJ2-7
size: NA
V: TRBV28
D: TRBD1
CDR3: CASSLGNRGPYEQYF
DNA: TGTGCCAGCAGTTTAGGAAACAGGGGCCCCTACGAGCAGTACTTC

J: TRBJ2-3
size: NA
V: TRBV19
D: TRBD2
CDR3: CASKLAGGYADTQYF
DNA: TGTGCCAGTAAACTAGCGGGGGGTTACGCAGATACGCAGTATTTT

J: TRBJ1-2
size: NA
V: TRBV2
D: TRBD1
CDR3: CASSEDRGDGDGYTF
DNA: TGTGCCAGCAGTGAGGACAGGGGCGATGGGGATGGCTACACCTTC

J: TRBJ1-2
size: NA
V: TRBV2
D: NA
CDR3: CASSERGYYGYTF
DNA: TGTGCCAGCAGTGAACGAGGGTATTATGGCTACACCTTC

J: TRBJ1-1
size: NA
V: TRBV5-1
D: NA
CDR3: CASSVTGSTEAFF
DNA: TGCGCCAGCAGCGTCACAGGGAGCACTGAAGCTTTCTTT

J: TRBJ2-4
size: NA
V: TRBV28
D: TRBD2
CDR3: CASSLGGDKNIQYF
DNA: TGTGCCAGCAGTTTGGGGGGGGACAAAAACATTCAGTACTTC

J: TRBJ1-5
size: NA
V: TRBV7-2
D: NA
CDR3: CASSLEIASNQPQHF
DNA: TGTGCCAGCAGCTTAGAGATAGCGAGCAATCAGCCCCAGCATTTT

J: TRBJ2-3
size: NA
V: TRBV3-1/TRBV3-2
D: NA
CDR3: CASSPLEPDTQYF
DNA: TGTGCCAGCAGCCCCCTAGAGCCAGATACGCAGTATTTT

J: TRBJ2-1
size: NA
V: TRBV7-8
D: TRBD2
CDR3: CASSPGLAGLGEQFF
DNA: TGTGCCAGCAGCCCGGGACTAGCGGGGTTGGGTGAGCAGTTCTTC

J: TRBJ1-5
size: once
V: TRBV10-3
D: NA
CDR3: CAISETGPALYQPQHF
DNA: TGTGCCATCAGTGAGACAGGGCCCGCTCTTTATCAGCCCCAGCATTTT

J: TRBJ2-1
size: NA
V: TRBV3-1/TRBV3-2
D: TRBD2
CDR3: CASSQLAGGVDEQFF
DNA: TGTGCCAGCAGCCAATTAGCGGGGGGAGTAGATGAGCAGTTCTTC